The 2 T cell receptor beta chains below all came from one sample that was sequenced in a study of blood T cell repertoires in COVID-19. Sequenced by immunoSEQ multiplex PCR; TCRdb stores in-frame clones only, minus some. This table has around 260,000 clones, roughly 85% appearing once. Sequencing was carried out using peripheral blood. The source is a woman under 40 with active or convalescent COVID-19.

The chain has TRBV6-2 or TRBV6-3 and TRBJ1-1; D gene unclear. CDR3 length: 13 residues. V shed 0 bases and J shed 4 bases, with 6 bases lying between them. CDR1 and CDR2 (germline): MNHEY, SVGEGT. CDR3 sequence: CASSYSPGTEAFF. The CDR3 DNA reads TGTGCCAGCAGTTACTCTCCGGGCACTGAAGCTTTCTTT.

Of note for this clone: A read error may produce the germline difference seen at one junction end. The gene calls are TRBV3-1 (or the pseudogene TRBV3-2) and TRBJ1-6, with D perhaps matching TRBD1 (6 bases). Germline V lookup: CDR1 LGHDT, CDR2 YNNKEL (reference sequence). This CDR3 has 13 amino acids. Here the CDR3 DNA reads TGTGCCAGCAGCCAAGACAGGGGTTCACCTCTCCACTTT. Translating gives CASSQDRGSPLHF.